This T cell receptor (beta chain) was obtained from a study of metastatic and nonmetastatic thyroid tumors. In the original processing: Differences in CDR3 between clinicopathological groups were drawn on to build a classifier intended to discriminate distant-metastatic papillary thyroid cancer patients. TCRdb reanalyzed the PCR reads with MiXCR. None of the V and J calls come from the authors' own analysis; TCRdb made them. The profile shows 30,000 or so clones, 25% to 30% of them singletons. No treatment had been given to any patient before thyroid surgery. The V end was cut by 7 bases, the J end by 8 bases, with 21 bases between. The CDR3 has 16 residues. The germline CDR1 and CDR2 sequences are MNHNS and SASEGT.

The clonotype was recovered from a female donor with papillary thyroid cancer or a benign thyroid nodule (not recorded which). Some clones in this sample may be carry-over from other donors' samples. The V gene is TRBV6-1, the J gene TRBJ1-6; possible D gene TRBD1, 5 bases. What was sequenced was blood. The CDR3 loop is CASIQGQGLSDSPLHF. The CDR3, as DNA: TGTGCCAGCATCCAGGGCCAGGGACTATCCGATTCACCCCTCCACTTT.